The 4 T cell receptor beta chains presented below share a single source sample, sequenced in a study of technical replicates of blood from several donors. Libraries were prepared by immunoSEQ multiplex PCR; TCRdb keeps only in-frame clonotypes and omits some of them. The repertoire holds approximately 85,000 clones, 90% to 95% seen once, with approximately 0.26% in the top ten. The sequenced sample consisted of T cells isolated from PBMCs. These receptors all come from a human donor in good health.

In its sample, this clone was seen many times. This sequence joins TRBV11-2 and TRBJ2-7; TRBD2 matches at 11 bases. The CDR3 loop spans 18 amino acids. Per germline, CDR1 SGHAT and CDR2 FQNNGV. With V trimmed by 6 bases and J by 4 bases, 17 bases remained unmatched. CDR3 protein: CASRWKGLADLSGYEQYF. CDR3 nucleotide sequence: TGTGCCAGCAGATGGAAGGGACTAGCGGACTTATCGGGGTACGAGCAGTACTTC.

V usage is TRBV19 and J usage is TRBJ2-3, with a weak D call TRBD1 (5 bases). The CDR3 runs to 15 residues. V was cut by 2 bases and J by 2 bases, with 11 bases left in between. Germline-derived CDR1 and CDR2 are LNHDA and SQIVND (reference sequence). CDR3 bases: TGTGCCAGTAGTATATCTGGGGCTTTCACAGATACGCAGTATTTT. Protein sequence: CASSISGAFTDTQYF.

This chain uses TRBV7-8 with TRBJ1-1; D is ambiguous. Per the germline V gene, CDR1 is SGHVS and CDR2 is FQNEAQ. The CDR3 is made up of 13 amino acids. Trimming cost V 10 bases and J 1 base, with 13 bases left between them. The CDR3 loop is CANALGRNTEAFF. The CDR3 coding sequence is TGTGCCAACGCGCTAGGGAGGAACACTGAAGCTTTCTTT.

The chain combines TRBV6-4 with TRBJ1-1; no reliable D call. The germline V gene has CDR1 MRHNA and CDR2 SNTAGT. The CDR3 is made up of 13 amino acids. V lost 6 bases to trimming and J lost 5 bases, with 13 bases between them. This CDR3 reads CASSPGSGTEAFF. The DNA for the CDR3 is TGTGCCAGCAGCCCGGGGTCGGGGACTGAAGCTTTCTTT.